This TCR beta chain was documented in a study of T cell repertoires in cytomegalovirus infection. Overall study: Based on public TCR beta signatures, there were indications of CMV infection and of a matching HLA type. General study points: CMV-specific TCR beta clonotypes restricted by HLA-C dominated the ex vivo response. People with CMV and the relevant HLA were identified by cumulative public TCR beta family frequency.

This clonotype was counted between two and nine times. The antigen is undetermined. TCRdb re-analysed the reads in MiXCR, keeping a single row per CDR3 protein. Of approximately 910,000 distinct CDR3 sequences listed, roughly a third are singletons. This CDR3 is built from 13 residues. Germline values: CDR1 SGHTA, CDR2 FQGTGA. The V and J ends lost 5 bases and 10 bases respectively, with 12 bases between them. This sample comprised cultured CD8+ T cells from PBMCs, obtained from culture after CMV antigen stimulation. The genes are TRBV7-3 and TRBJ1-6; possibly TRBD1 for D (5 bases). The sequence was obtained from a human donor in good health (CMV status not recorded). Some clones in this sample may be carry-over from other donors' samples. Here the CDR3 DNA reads TGTGCCAGCAGCCCAGGGTTTGGGTCACCCCTCCACTTT. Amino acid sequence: CASSPGFGSPLHF.